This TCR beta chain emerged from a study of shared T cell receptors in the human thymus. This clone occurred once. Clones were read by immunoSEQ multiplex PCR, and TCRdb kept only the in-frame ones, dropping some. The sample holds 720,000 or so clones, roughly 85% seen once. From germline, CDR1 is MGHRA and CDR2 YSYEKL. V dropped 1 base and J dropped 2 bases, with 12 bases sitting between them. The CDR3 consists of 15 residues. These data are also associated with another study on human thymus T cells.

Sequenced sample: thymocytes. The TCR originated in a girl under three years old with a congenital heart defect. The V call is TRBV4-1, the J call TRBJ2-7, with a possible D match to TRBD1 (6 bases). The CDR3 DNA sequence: TGCGCCAGCAGCCAAGGGGGGCCTTTCGCCTACGAGCAGTACTTC. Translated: CASSQGGPFAYEQYF.